Sequencing of this TCR beta chain was carried out in a study of vaccination and CD4 T cells after COVID-19. Regarding the study as a whole: Post-vaccination reactive clonotypes (median roughly 35) did not differ significantly from post-infection (21).

Sequencing of the DNA from cultured CD4+ T cells was carried out with the Oncomine TCR Beta short-read assay. In TCRdb, the PCR reads were re-called with MiXCR into one record per CDR3 protein. The data contain under 20,000 distinct CDR3 sequences, 35% to 50% of them singletons. As to this clonotype: What it recognizes is unknown.

Treatment indicated: roughly 11-day PBMC culture with coronavirus spike peptide pools or control peptides (ViraFEST assay). The clonotype originates from a human donor who had recovered from COVID-19. The sequenced sample was CD4+ T cells from blood, cultured in vitro, obtained after SARS-CoV-2 vaccination.

CDR3 coding DNA: TGCGCCAGCAGCTTGGGTCTTCTAGAGATCCACGAGCAGTACTTC. Its translation is CASSLGLLEIHEQYF. The chain employs TRBV5-1 and TRBJ2-7; D ambiguous. Trimming took 0 bases from V and 5 from J, leaving 15 bases between them. The CDR3 covers 15 residues. CDR1 is SGHRS, CDR2 YFSETQ, per germline.